The 29 T cell receptor beta chains below were found in one sample sequenced in a study of blood T cell repertoires in COVID-19. Clones were read by immunoSEQ multiplex PCR, and TCRdb kept only the in-frame ones, dropping some. The sample yields 300,000 to 500,000 clones, 70% to 90% seen once. The sample taken for sequencing was PBMCs or T cells enriched from blood (not recorded which). The receptors come from a woman in her 30s with acute COVID-19.

The chain joins TRBV18 to TRBJ1-4, with TRBD1 as a possible D gene (5 bases). V was shortened by 3 bases and J by 4 bases, with 12 bases between the two germline ends. This CDR3 region has 15 residues. Germline V gene lookup returns CDR1 KGHSH and CDR2 LQKENI. The CDR3 sequence is CASSPRWGVNEKLFF. Written as DNA, the CDR3 is TGTGCCAGCTCACCCCGATGGGGGGTTAATGAAAAACTGTTTTTT.

The V and J genes are TRBV4-3 and TRBJ2-7; D unclear. Germline V gives CDR1 LGHNA, CDR2 YSLEER. This CDR3 is 15 amino acids long. Trimming took off 0 bases at V and 2 bases at J, with 11 bases between the two ends. The CDR3 DNA reads as TGCGCCAGCAGCCAAGATTGGGCCAATACCTACGAGCAGTACTTC. Its translation: CASSQDWANTYEQYF.

The rearrangement uses TRBV9 and TRBJ2-2, with 11 positions matching TRBD2. CDR1 and CDR2 from the germline V gene are SGDLS and YYNGEE. With 0 bases clipped from V and 5 bases from J, the junction kept 3 bases outside the gene matches. The CDR3 sequence is 16 residues long. DNA of the CDR3: TGTGCCAGCAGCGTAGGGCCTAGCGGGGGGACCGGGGAGCTGTTTTTT. Residues: CASSVGPSGGTGELFF.

The chain has TRBV5-5 and TRBJ2-7; a weak D match, TRBD2 (6 bases). The CDR3 totals 14 residues. V lost 2 bases and J lost 7, with 16 bases in between. CDR1 and CDR2 from the germline V gene are SGHKS and YYEKEE (reference sequence). The CDR3 reads CASSFLGGLTEQYF. CDR3 nucleotide sequence: TGTGCCAGCAGCTTCCTGGGGGGATTGACGGAGCAGTACTTC.

Here the CDR3 DNA reads TGTGCCAGCAGCGCATACAGGGGGGTCCACAATGAGCAGTTCTTC. Translation gives CASSAYRGVHNEQFF. The V call is TRBV6-5, the J call TRBJ2-1; 8 nucleotides match TRBD1. V dropped 6 bases and J dropped 5; count of bases not matched to a gene: 9. The germline V gene has CDR1 MNHEY and CDR2 SVGAGI. This CDR3 spans 15 amino acids.

This chain links TRBV19 with TRBJ2-1, with TRBD2 matching 9 bases. V shed 5 bases and J 7 bases; nucleotides not matched to a gene: 6. CDR1 is LNHDA, CDR2 SQIVND, per germline (reference sequence). This CDR3 is built from 14 residues. CDR3 bases: TGTGCCAGTAGTGGCGGGGGGGCCAGGAATGAGCAGTTCTTC. It is translated as CASSGGGARNEQFF. Based on the CDR3 plus reference TRBV19 and TRBJ2-1, the full variable domain is DGGITQSPKYLFRKEGQNVTLSCEQNLNHDAMYWYRQDPGQGLRLIYYSQIVNDFQKGDIAEGYSVSREKKESFPLTVTSAQKNPTAFYLCASSGGGARNEQFFGPGTRLTVL.

The chain uses TRBV10-3 and TRBJ1-4; 10 bases align to TRBD1. The J segment lost 5 bases and the V segment lost 5 bases, leaving 8 bases of the junction unmatched. CDR3 length: 16 amino acids. Germline CDR1 ENHRY, CDR2 SYGVKD. As DNA, the CDR3 is TGTGCCATCAGTCCTAGACAGGGGGCCATGAATGAAAAACTGTTTTTT. Protein sequence: CAISPRQGAMNEKLFF.

The chain has TRBV20-1 and TRBJ1-2, with D tentatively TRBD1 (5 bases). Trimming took off 3 bases at V and 5 bases at J, with 7 bases between the two ends. Germline loops: CDR1 DFQATT, CDR2 SNEGSKA (reference sequence). CDR3 length: 11 amino acids. The CDR3 DNA reads TGCAGTGCTAGCGACAGATATGGCTACACCTTC. Protein product: CSASDRYGYTF.

V is TRBV10-1 and J is TRBJ2-2; D is possibly TRBD1 (5 bases). Per the germline V gene, CDR1 is WNHNN and CDR2 is SYGVQD (reference sequence). V was clipped by 6 bases and J by 2 bases, with 10 bases between them. The CDR3 consists of 14 residues. The CDR3 region is CASSQQGNTGELFF. The CDR3 DNA follows: TGCGCCAGCAGCCAGCAGGGTAACACCGGGGAGCTGTTTTTT.

V and J are TRBV24-1 and TRBJ2-1, with 8 nucleotides matching TRBD1. Trimming took 7 bases from V and 6 from J; bases not matched to a gene: 7. Germline V gives CDR1 KGHDR, CDR2 SFDVKD. This CDR3 region has 14 residues. As DNA, the CDR3 is TGTGCCACCAGGGGGGACAGGATCTTCAATGAGCAGTTCTTC. This translates into CATRGDRIFNEQFF.

This clone appeared once. In DNA, the CDR3 is TGCGCCAGCAGTGCCACGACTAGCGGTACTCGCTACGAGCAGTACTTC. Its protein is CASSATTSGTRYEQYF. The gene calls are TRBV23-1 and TRBJ2-7; 9 nucleotides align to TRBD2. TRBV23-1 has ORF status, its function being uncertain. CDR3 length equals 16 residues. J gave up 3 bases and V 5 bases, and 11 bases lay outside the gene matches.

The chain recombines TRBV24-1 with TRBJ2-3, with D tentatively TRBD2 (6 bases). Trimming took off 0 bases at V and 0 bases at J, with 12 bases between the two ends. Germline V lookup: CDR1 KGHDR, CDR2 SFDVKD. The CDR3 runs to 17 residues. DNA for the CDR3: TGTGCCACCAGTGATTTGGGGGACTTTACTAGCACAGATACGCAGTATTTT. It yields the protein CATSDLGDFTSTDTQYF.

DNA of the CDR3: TGCGCCAGCAGCTACACGACAGGGGCAAAATACAATGAGCAGTTCTTC. This gives the protein CASSYTTGAKYNEQFF. V usage is TRBV5-1 and J usage is TRBJ2-1, with 8 bases fitting TRBD1. The CDR3 contains 16 residues. The V gene end was trimmed by 3 bases and the J gene end by 4 bases; junction bases not matched to a gene: 9. Germline CDR1 and CDR2: SGHRS and YFSETQ.

As for this clone: In the same sample, other DNA sequences code for this CDR3. This chain uses TRBV29-1 with TRBJ1-1; 7 bases fit TRBD1. The CDR3 sequence is 12 residues long. In germline, CDR1 is SQVTM, CDR2 ANQGSEA. J gave up 4 bases and V 4 bases, and 3 bases lay outside the gene matches. The CDR3 DNA reads TGCAGCGTTGGACAGGGTGGCACTGAAGCTTTCTTT. It is translated as CSVGQGGTEAFF.

The genes are TRBV23-1 and TRBJ1-4; unclear D gene. TRBV23-1 is flagged as an ORF with uncertain function. The V and J ends lost 0 bases and 5 bases respectively, with 10 bases between them. The CDR3 loop spans 15 amino acids. CDR3 sequence reads: CASSQSRLKNEKLFF. In nucleotides, the CDR3 is TGCGCCAGCAGTCAATCGAGGCTGAAGAATGAAAAACTGTTTTTT.

The chain is built from TRBV5-5 and TRBJ1-2, with 8 bases identical to TRBD1. Looked up from germline, CDR1 is SGHKS and CDR2 is YYEKEE (reference sequence). V was clipped by 1 base and J by 4 bases; unmatched bases: 3. This CDR3 comprises 14 residues. Here the CDR3 DNA reads TGTGCCAGCAGCTTGATAGACAGGGGCTATGGCTACACCTTC. Amino acids: CASSLIDRGYGYTF.

CDR3 in amino acids: CASSLEREQFF. DNA for the CDR3: TGTGCCAGCAGTCTCGAACGGGAGCAGTTCTTC. This rearrangement joins TRBV12-3 or TRBV12-4 to TRBJ2-1; D remains ambiguous. The CDR3 is made up of 11 amino acids. The germline V and J ends were trimmed by 5 bases and 10 bases, with 9 bases remaining between them.

The chain recombines TRBV5-1 with TRBJ2-2; D might be TRBD1 (5 bases). The CDR3 is 13 amino acids. The V gene lost 4 bases and the J gene lost 7 bases, with 11 bases spanning the gap. CDR1 SGHRS and CDR2 YFSETQ come from the germline V gene. The CDR3, as DNA: TGCGCCAGCAGCCCTGACAGTCGCGGGGAGCTGTTTTTT. It yields the protein CASSPDSRGELFF.

The chain joins TRBV4-1 to TRBJ1-5; 10 nucleotides align to TRBD1. Trimming took 3 bases from V and 5 from J; bases not matched to a gene: 4. Germline V CDR1 and CDR2: MGHRA, YSYEKL. The CDR3 is 15 residues long. In nucleotides, the CDR3 is TGCGCCAGCAGCCAGGGGGACAGGGGCTATCAGCCCCAGCATTTT. Its translation: CASSQGDRGYQPQHF.

The chain combines TRBV7-2 with TRBJ2-1; 7 bases agree with TRBD2. From germline, CDR1 is SGHTA and CDR2 FQGNSA. J lost 6 bases, V lost 5 bases, and 10 bases had no gene match. The CDR3 is 15 residues long. CDR3 DNA sequence: TGTGCCAGCAGCCCCGAGACTAGCACCTTCAATGAGCAGTTCTTC. Protein: CASSPETSTFNEQFF.

V gene TRBV9 combines with J gene TRBJ2-1; perhaps TRBD2 as D (5 bases). Germline values: CDR1 SGDLS, CDR2 YYNGEE. The length of the CDR3 is 14 residues. Between the trimmed V and J ends, which lost 0 bases and 5 bases, there was a span of 9 bases. CDR3 region: CASSVATRNNEQFF. The CDR3 DNA follows: TGTGCCAGCAGCGTAGCCACTAGGAACAATGAGCAGTTCTTC.

The chain has TRBV2 and TRBJ2-2; possible D gene TRBD1, 7 bases. There are 15 residues in the CDR3. The germline CDR1 and CDR2 sequences are SNHLY and FYNNEI. Trimming took 3 bases from V and 3 from J, leaving 11 bases between them. CDR3: CASSEVRGDTGELFF. The CDR3 nucleotides are TGTGCCAGCAGTGAGGTCAGGGGGGACACCGGGGAGCTGTTTTTT.

The V call is TRBV23-1, the J call TRBJ2-7, with D possibly being TRBD2 (6 bases). TRBV23-1 is marked as an open reading frame, function uncertain. Trimming removed 4 bases at V and 1 base at J, with 11 bases between. The CDR3 length is 14 residues. The chain's CDR3 is CASSPLAPSYEQYF. For the CDR3, the DNA is TGCGCCAGCAGTCCTCTAGCGCCATCCTACGAGCAGTACTTC.

J is TRBJ2-7 and V is TRBV6-5; tentatively, D is TRBD1 (5 bases). V was clipped by 7 bases and J by 2 bases, with 15 bases between them. The CDR3 covers 14 residues. Germline values: CDR1 MNHEY, CDR2 SVGAGI. In DNA form, the CDR3 reads TGTGCCAGCACCCTTAGTGACAGACCCTACGAGCAGTACTTC. Protein sequence: CASTLSDRPYEQYF.

The V gene is TRBV24-1, the J gene TRBJ2-3; D is possibly TRBD2 (6 bases). The V end lost 5 bases, the J end lost 1 base, and 15 bases lay between the germline ends. Per germline, CDR1 KGHDR and CDR2 SFDVKD. The CDR3 totals 16 residues. The CDR3 DNA sequence: TGTGCCACCAGTGGCGGACGGGGGTCGGGCACAGATACGCAGTATTTT. Its translation: CATSGGRGSGTDTQYF.

The chain joins TRBV30 to TRBJ2-7; possible D gene TRBD2, 5 bases. V was cut by 3 bases and J by 2 bases, with 26 bases left in between. This CDR3 has 18 residues. Germline V lookup: CDR1 GTSNPN, CDR2 SVGIG (reference sequence). The CDR3 DNA reads TGTGCCTGGAGGGACCTTTGGGGAATTTACGGGAACACCTACGAGCAGTACTTC. Encoded protein: CAWRDLWGIYGNTYEQYF.

The chain has TRBV18 and TRBJ1-2; D not resolved. V was pared by 2 bases and J by 6 bases, with 13 bases between. This CDR3 region has 14 residues. Germline lookup yields CDR1 KGHSH and CDR2 LQKENI. The CDR3, as DNA: TGTGCCAGCTCACCAACCATAGAAGCCGATGGCTACACCTTC. This codes for CASSPTIEADGYTF.

The chain is built from TRBV18 and TRBJ1-3; D remains ambiguous. Germline CDR1 reads KGHSH; CDR2 reads LQKENI. There are 16 residues in the CDR3. Trimming left V 3 bases short and J 0 bases short, with 12 bases between. This chain's CDR3 is CASSPTPDVSGNTIYF. The CDR3 nucleotides read TGTGCCAGCTCACCGACTCCTGACGTCTCTGGAAACACCATATATTTT.

The chain employs TRBV30 and TRBJ2-1; 10 nucleotides agree with TRBD1. V gave up 3 bases and J gave up 2 bases; unmatched junction bases: 13. Germline lookup yields CDR1 GTSNPN and CDR2 SVGIG (reference sequence). The CDR3 is 18 residues long. As DNA, the CDR3 is TGTGCCTGGAGACGGGACAGGGGACTACGGGACCCCTACAATGAGCAGTTCTTC. Its translation is CAWRRDRGLRDPYNEQFF.